This T cell receptor beta chain emerged from a study of beta chain features in type 1 diabetes. Isolation of CD4+ naive, central memory, regulatory and stem cell-like memory cells was achieved by sorting via CD45RO/CCR7/CD25/CD127/CD95/CD27. Each sorted fraction was over 95% pure. With V trimmed by 8 bases and J by 5 bases, 6 bases remained unmatched. CDR1 and CDR2 (germline): GTSNPN, SVGIG (reference sequence). CDR3 length: 12 amino acids. Sequencing targeted expressed TCRB transcripts, as all isolated RNA had been reverse transcribed. This table comes from immunoSEQ multiplex PCR, and its TCRdb copy is limited to in-frame clones, with some not included. The profile covers under 300,000 clones, with around 24% appearing a single time and around 0.011% taken by the ten largest. This clone was seen a few times. The antigen remains undetermined. Study-wide results and limits: Within each of all four CD4+ subsets, Type 1 diabetes patients had TCRB CDR3s that were moderately but significantly shorter.

The clonotype comes from a woman aged 25 to 39 with type 1 diabetes. Sequences were obtained from naive CD4+ T cells from blood. V gene TRBV30 combines with J gene TRBJ2-1; 7 bases match TRBD2. CDR3 sequence: CAGGGPDNEQFF. CDR3 DNA sequence: TGTGCCGGGGGAGGGCCTGACAATGAGCAGTTCTTC.